One sample yielded the 20 T cell receptor beta chains listed below, sequenced in a study of CD8 T cells in Susac syndrome. RNA in amounts of about 0.45 to 1 ug was reverse transcribed with random hexamers. Each CDR3 protein is one row after TCRdb ran MiXCR on the immunoSEQ multiplex PCR reads. The sample holds around 300,000 distinct CDR3 sequences, approximately 85% seen once. Sequencing used CD8+ T cells from PBMCs. The receptors come from a human donor with multiple sclerosis.

This clonotype was detected once. The genes are TRBV28 and TRBJ2-4; tentatively, D is TRBD2 (6 bases). Germline assignment: CDR1 MDHEN and CDR2 SYDVKM. This CDR3 contains 14 residues. V lost 2 bases and J lost 5, with 10 bases in between. The CDR3 sequence is CASSLAGPQNIQYF. In nucleotides, the CDR3 is TGTGCCAGCAGTTTAGCGGGGCCCCAAAACATTCAGTACTTC.

V usage is TRBV25-1 and J usage is TRBJ2-1; D is unclear. CDR1 and CDR2 from the germline V gene are MGHDK and SYGVNS. This CDR3 spans 13 amino acids. Deletions cut 1 base from V and 7 bases from J, with 8 bases between. As DNA, the CDR3 is TGTGCCAGCAGTGAATTGATCCAAAATGAGCAGTTCTTC. Translated, it gives CASSELIQNEQFF. Supplemented by reference TRBV25-1 and TRBJ2-1, the full variable domain reads EADIYQTPRYLVIGTGKKITLECSQTMGHDKMYWYQQDPGMELHLIHYSYGVNSTEKGDLSSESTVSRIRTEHFPLTLESARPSHTSQYLCASSELIQNEQFFGPGTRLTVL.

The genes are TRBV20-1 and TRBJ2-1; 7 nucleotides match TRBD2. The CDR3 consists of 15 residues. V shed 3 bases and J 6 bases; nucleotides not matched to a gene: 11. The germline gives CDR1 DFQATT, CDR2 SNEGSKA (reference sequence). Written as DNA, the CDR3 is TGCAGTGCTAGGGCCCCAGCGGGATCCCTCAATGAGCAGTTCTTC. It specifies CSARAPAGSLNEQFF.

This chain uses TRBV19 with TRBJ2-2; D possibly corresponds to TRBD2 (5 bases). The CDR3 has 16 amino acids. The V end was cut by 3 bases, the J end by 2 bases, with 13 bases between. Germline assignment: CDR1 LNHDA and CDR2 SQIVND (reference sequence). Written as DNA, the CDR3 is TGTGCCAGTAGTATGGTAGCGCTGATAAACACCGGGGAGCTGTTTTTT. Translating it yields CASSMVALINTGELFF.

The chain uses TRBV20-1 and TRBJ2-7; no firm D call. With 0 bases removed from V and 5 bases from J, the gap between germline ends came to 11 bases. CDR1 is DFQATT, CDR2 SNEGSKA, per germline (reference sequence). CDR3 length equals 13 residues. The chain's CDR3 is CSARDLFDDEQYF. The CDR3 bases are TGCAGTGCTAGAGATTTATTTGATGACGAGCAGTACTTC.

This clonotype was seen a handful of times. V gene TRBV6-5 combines with J gene TRBJ2-2, with D uncertain. The CDR3 runs 13 residues. Trimming took 4 bases from V and 6 from J, leaving 9 bases between them. Per germline, CDR1 MNHEY and CDR2 SVGAGI. DNA for the CDR3: TGTGCCAGCAGTTCATCGGTCCCCGGGGAGCTGTTTTTT. Encoded protein: CASSSSVPGELFF.

This clonotype has a handful of counts. The gene calls are TRBV6-2 or TRBV6-3 and TRBJ2-7; TRBD2 matches 8 bases. The trim removed 5 bases at V and 6 bases at J, leaving 6 bases unmatched. The germline gives CDR1 MNHEY, CDR2 SVGEGT. The CDR3 contains 13 residues. In DNA, the CDR3 is TGTGCCAGCAGTCCGGGACTAGAGAGCGAGCAGTACTTC. Its protein product is CASSPGLESEQYF.

This clonotype appeared a single time. This chain connects TRBV6-5 to TRBJ2-4, with D perhaps being TRBD1 or TRBD2 (5 bases each). V was clipped by 2 bases and J by 8 bases, with 22 bases between them. Germline-derived CDR1 and CDR2 are MNHEY and SVGAGI. This CDR3 contains 17 residues. This CDR3 reads CASSYTPGTPRADIQYF. DNA for the CDR3: TGTGCCAGCAGTTACACCCCCGGGACCCCGAGGGCGGACATTCAGTACTTC.

The chain uses TRBV27 and TRBJ2-1, with D tentatively TRBD2 (6 bases). Germline CDR1 MNHEY, CDR2 SMNVEV (reference sequence). CDR3 length: 14 amino acids. Trimming took 7 bases from V and 6 from J, leaving 16 bases between them. The CDR3 sequence: CASTEREPINEQFF. The CDR3 DNA reads TGTGCCAGCACAGAACGGGAGCCTATCAATGAGCAGTTCTTC.

The chain combines TRBV11-2 with TRBJ2-1; D call uncertain. Germline assignment: CDR1 SGHAT and CDR2 FQNNGV. The V end was cut by 5 bases, the J end by 8 bases, with 10 bases between. This CDR3 spans 12 amino acids. The CDR3 is CASSDGLYEQFF. The CDR3 DNA follows: TGTGCCAGCAGCGACGGTTTATATGAGCAGTTCTTC.

This chain connects TRBV4-3 to TRBJ1-2, with D maybe TRBD1 (5 bases). The length of the CDR3 is 16 residues. Per the germline V gene, CDR1 is LGHNA and CDR2 is YSLEER. V lost 0 bases and J lost 4, with 15 bases in between. The CDR3: CASSQERRQGLYGYTF. CDR3 sequence (DNA): TGCGCCAGCAGCCAAGAGAGGCGGCAGGGACTCTATGGCTACACCTTC.

The chain couples TRBV20-1 to TRBJ2-7; D remains unclear. Looked up from germline, CDR1 is DFQATT and CDR2 is SNEGSKA (reference sequence). V was shortened by 3 bases and J by 2 bases, with 11 bases between the two germline ends. This CDR3 spans 13 amino acids. CDR3 loop: CSASEPGPYEQYF. The CDR3 DNA is TGCAGTGCTAGTGAGCCTGGACCCTACGAGCAGTACTTC.

This sequence joins TRBV5-1 and TRBJ2-1; perhaps D is TRBD1 or TRBD2 (6 bases each). Germline V gene lookup returns CDR1 SGHRS and CDR2 YFSETQ. The CDR3 is 17 amino acids. V was cut by 1 base and J by 2 bases, with 16 bases left in between. CDR3 protein: CASSLTQGGGTYNEQFF. Written as DNA, the CDR3 is TGCGCCAGCAGCTTGACACAGGGTGGCGGGACCTACAATGAGCAGTTCTTC. Looking up the rest from reference TRBV5-1 and TRBJ2-1 gives the full variable domain: KAGVTQTPRYLIKTRGQQVTLSCSPISGHRSVSWYQQTPGQGLQFLFEYFSETQRNKGNFPGRFSGRQFSNSRSEMNVSTLELGDSALYLCASSLTQGGGTYNEQFFGPGTRLTVL.

The chain links TRBV19 to TRBJ1-2; TRBD1 aligns across 9 bases. Per germline, CDR1 LNHDA and CDR2 SQIVND (reference sequence). The CDR3 length is 16 residues. The V gene end was trimmed by 5 bases and the J gene end by 4 bases; junction bases not matched to a gene: 11. The CDR3 coding sequence is TGTGCCAGTAGTCCCGGGACAGGGAGCAACCCCTATGGCTACACCTTC. Translated, it gives CASSPGTGSNPYGYTF.

V usage is TRBV29-1 and J usage is TRBJ1-1; D is possibly TRBD1 (5 bases). Germline CDR1 is SQVTM and CDR2 is ANQGSEA. The CDR3 contains 15 residues. The V end was cut by 3 bases, the J end by 2 bases, with 16 bases between. This CDR3 reads CSVDPGHRTNTEAFF. For the CDR3, the DNA is TGCAGCGTTGATCCCGGACACAGGACTAACACTGAAGCTTTCTTT. The variable domain in full, completed from reference TRBV29-1 and TRBJ1-1, reads SAVISQKPSRDICQRGTSLTIQCQVDSQVTMMFWYRQQPGQSLTLIATANQGSEATYESGFVIDKFPISRPNLTFSTLTVSNMSPEDSSIYLCSVDPGHRTNTEAFFGQGTRLTVV.

The V and J genes are TRBV1 and TRBJ2-1; the table's TRBD2 call for D was not verified on the DNA. TRBV1 is deemed a pseudogene. The length of the CDR3 is 16 residues. The CDR3 sequence: CTSSHPLAGLLHEQFF. CDR3 DNA sequence: TGCACCAGCAGCCATCCCCTAGCGGGATTGCTGCATGAGCAGTTCTTC.

The V gene is TRBV28, the J gene TRBJ1-3; D uncertain. The CDR3 sequence is 15 residues long. Germline lookup yields CDR1 MDHEN and CDR2 SYDVKM. The ends were cut back, 3 bases at V and 0 bases at J, with 9 bases in the middle. Here the CDR3 DNA reads TGTGCCAGCAGTTTTATCCAGCTCTCTGGAAACACCATATATTTT. Translation gives CASSFIQLSGNTIYF.

CDR3 sequence: CASSHRDRGNEQFF. CDR3 sequence (DNA): TGCGCCAGCAGCCACCGGGACAGGGGGAATGAGCAGTTCTTC. The rearrangement uses TRBV5-1 and TRBJ2-1, with 11 bases fitting TRBD1. V lost 4 bases, J lost 7 bases, and 4 bases stayed unmatched. CDR3 length equals 14 residues. CDR1 and CDR2 from the germline V gene are SGHRS and YFSETQ.

The chain carries TRBV27 and TRBJ1-1, with D possibly being TRBD1 (5 bases). This CDR3 has 16 residues. Germline values: CDR1 MNHEY, CDR2 SMNVEV (reference sequence). Trimming shortened V by 4 bases and J by 7 bases, and 22 bases separated the two germline ends. The CDR3 here is CASSSLQWEGPYEAFF. CDR3 in DNA: TGTGCCAGCAGTTCCCTTCAATGGGAGGGGCCTTATGAAGCTTTCTTT.

CDR3 DNA sequence: TGCGCCAGCAGTGAGGTTGGGGGCACAGATACGCAGTATTTT. This gives the protein CASSEVGGTDTQYF. The chain carries TRBV10-1 and TRBJ2-3; D uncertain. Trimming removed 2 bases at V and 1 base at J, with 7 bases between. This CDR3 spans 14 amino acids. Germline-derived CDR1 and CDR2 are WNHNN and SYGVQD (reference sequence).